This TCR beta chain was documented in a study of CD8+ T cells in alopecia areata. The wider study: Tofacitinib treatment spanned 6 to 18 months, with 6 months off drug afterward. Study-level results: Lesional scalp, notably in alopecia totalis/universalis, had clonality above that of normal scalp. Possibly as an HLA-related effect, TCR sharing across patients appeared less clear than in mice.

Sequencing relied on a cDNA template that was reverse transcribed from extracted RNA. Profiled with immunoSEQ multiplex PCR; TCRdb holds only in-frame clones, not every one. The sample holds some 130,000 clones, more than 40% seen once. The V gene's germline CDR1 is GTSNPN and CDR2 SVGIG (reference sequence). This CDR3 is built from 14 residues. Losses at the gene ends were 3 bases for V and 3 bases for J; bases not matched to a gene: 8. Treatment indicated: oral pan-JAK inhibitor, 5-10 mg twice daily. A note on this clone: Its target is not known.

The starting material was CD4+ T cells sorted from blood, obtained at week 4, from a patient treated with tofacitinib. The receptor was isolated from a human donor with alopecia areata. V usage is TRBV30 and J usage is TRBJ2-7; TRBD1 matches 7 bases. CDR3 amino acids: CAWRRQQGFYEQYF. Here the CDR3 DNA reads TGTGCCTGGAGGCGGCAACAGGGGTTCTACGAGCAGTACTTC.